One T cell receptor beta chain is described in this entry. Its antigen is as yet unknown. This sample is part of a study of T cell responses to AZD1222 COVID-19 vaccine. Study-level findings and limits: The CD4 TCRs associated with vaccination extended across spike and predominated at 160-218 and 743-854. Clonal diversity may have been underestimated in mostly white British donors. Close to half of all spike-specific TCRs reportedly target regions of the variants that are unmutated.

This CDR3 contains 12 residues. Trimming cost V 7 bases and J 7 bases, with 16 bases left between them. In germline, CDR1 is GTSNPN, CDR2 SVGIG (reference sequence). Sequencing used immunoSEQ multiplex PCR; TCRdb keeps in-frame clones, though not all of them. The sample shows 80,000 to 95,000 clones, approximately 88% of them seen only once. This sample comprised peripheral blood, obtained on day 0 of MenACWY control vaccination. J is TRBJ1-1 and V is TRBV30; TRBD1 is a possible D gene (5 bases). The sequence came from an adult in good health. CDR3 nucleotide sequence: TGTGCCTCAGGAGAGGGGCAATATGAAGCTTTCTTT. As protein: CASGEGQYEAFF.